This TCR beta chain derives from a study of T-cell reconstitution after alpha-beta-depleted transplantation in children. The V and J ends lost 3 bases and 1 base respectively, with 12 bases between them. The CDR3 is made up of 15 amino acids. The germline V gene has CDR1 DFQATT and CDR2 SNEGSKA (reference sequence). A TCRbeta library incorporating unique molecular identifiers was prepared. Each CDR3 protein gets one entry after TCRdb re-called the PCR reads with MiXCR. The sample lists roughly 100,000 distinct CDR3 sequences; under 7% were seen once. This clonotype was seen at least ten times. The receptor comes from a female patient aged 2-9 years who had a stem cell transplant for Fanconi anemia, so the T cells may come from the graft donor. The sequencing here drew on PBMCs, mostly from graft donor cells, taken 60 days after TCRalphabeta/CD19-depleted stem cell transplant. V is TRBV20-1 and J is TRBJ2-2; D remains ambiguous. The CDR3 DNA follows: TGCAGTGCTAGTGCCCAAACGGTGAACACCGGGGAGCTGTTTTTT. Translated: CSASAQTVNTGELFF.